The sequence of this T cell receptor (beta chain) was determined in a study of cytomegalovirus exposure and HLA in healthy donors. Points from the study as a whole: There were several of the most significant clusters that appeared linked to common viral pathogens in a later analysis.

PCR was performed using 60 Vbeta and 13 Jbeta primers. The table came from immunoSEQ multiplex PCR; TCRdb's copy has only in-frame clones and leaves some out. The sample has about 210,000 clones, roughly 79% seen once. All donors participated as healthy donors of bone marrow. Trimming stripped 4 bases from V and 1 base from J, with 6 bases between. The CDR3 is made up of 13 amino acids. The germline CDR1 and CDR2 sequences are MNHNS and SASEGT. Concerning this clone: No antigen is known for it.

This chain uses TRBV6-1 with TRBJ2-3; D is undetermined. Sequencing was done on a sample of PBMCs. The sequence derives from a male donor in good health and CMV-seronegative. The DNA of the CDR3 is TGTGCCAGCAGTGGGCTGCGCACAGATACGCAGTATTTT. This gives the protein CASSGLRTDTQYF.